Listed below are T cell receptor beta chains from one sample, sequenced in a study of shared clonotypes between healthy human individuals. Some clones are missing from TCRdb's copy, which holds only in-frame ones; the method was immunoSEQ multiplex PCR. The data show over a million clones, roughly 75% seen once. Sequenced input: memory CD4+ T cells sorted from blood. All receptors derive from a man younger than 30 in good health. The CDR3 runs from the conserved cysteine through the conserved F or W. Fields, in order: J gene, clone size, V gene, D gene, CDR3 DNA, CDR3 protein. The D gene is left open where the match is weak. Rows may omit the clone size; those that give it use once, few, many or a size class.

j_gene: TRBJ1-1; abundance: few; v_gene: TRBV29-1; d_gene: TRBD1; CDR3nt: TGCAGCGTGACAGGGGTGAGCACTGAAGCTTTCTTT; CDR3aa: CSVTGVSTEAFF
j_gene: TRBJ2-2; abundance: -; v_gene: TRBV12-5; d_gene: -; CDR3nt: TGTGCTAGTGGTTTGAGCAACACCGGGGAGCTGTTTTTT; CDR3aa: CASGLSNTGELFF
j_gene: TRBJ1-2; abundance: -; v_gene: TRBV29-1; d_gene: TRBD1; CDR3nt: TGCAGCGTCGCAGGGGGAATTAGTAACTATGGCTACACCTTC; CDR3aa: CSVAGGISNYGYTF
j_gene: TRBJ1-4; abundance: few; v_gene: TRBV7-9; d_gene: -; CDR3nt: TGTGCCAGCAGCTCACAGGCTAATGAAAAACTGTTTTTT; CDR3aa: CASSSQANEKLFF
j_gene: TRBJ2-7; abundance: -; v_gene: TRBV7-2; d_gene: -; CDR3nt: TGTGCCAGCAGCTTAACCCTCCGGGCAGACTCATACGAGCAGTACTTC; CDR3aa: CASSLTLRADSYEQYF
j_gene: TRBJ2-5; abundance: -; v_gene: TRBV29-1; d_gene: TRBD2; CDR3nt: TGCAGCGTAGGGGGGACTAGCGGCCAAGAGACCCAGTACTTC; CDR3aa: CSVGGTSGQETQYF
j_gene: TRBJ1-2; abundance: -; v_gene: TRBV6-1; d_gene: TRBD1; CDR3nt: TGTGCCAGCAGTGAAGCGACGACGGGACAGAGGGTTCGGGGCTATGGCTACACCTTC; CDR3aa: CASSEATTGQRVRGYGYTF
j_gene: TRBJ1-1; abundance: -; v_gene: TRBV10-3; d_gene: -; CDR3nt: TGTGCCATCAGTGAGTCGAGAAGGGGCCGGAATTCTGAAGCTTTCTTT; CDR3aa: CAISESRRGRNSEAFF
j_gene: TRBJ1-2; abundance: -; v_gene: TRBV18; d_gene: -; CDR3nt: TGTGCCAGCTCACCTTGGGACACTCTAAAGGATGGCTACACCTTC; CDR3aa: CASSPWDTLKDGYTF
j_gene: TRBJ1-1; abundance: -; v_gene: TRBV7-2; d_gene: TRBD1; CDR3nt: TGTGCCAGCAGCTCAACAGGGGGCGCATCTGAAGCTTTCTTT; CDR3aa: CASSSTGGASEAFF
j_gene: TRBJ1-2; abundance: few; v_gene: TRBV28; d_gene: -; CDR3nt: TGTGCCAGCAGTCTTACAGGGCTGGGGCGGCCTACCTTC; CDR3aa: CASSLTGLGRPTF
j_gene: TRBJ2-5; abundance: -; v_gene: TRBV19; d_gene: TRBD1; CDR3nt: TGTGCCAGTTCACAGGGGATCCAAGAGACCCAGTACTTC; CDR3aa: CASSQGIQETQYF
j_gene: TRBJ2-1; abundance: -; v_gene: TRBV5-5; d_gene: TRBD1; CDR3nt: TGTGCCAGCAGCTTCGGACAGGCGTCCTACAATGAGCAGTTCTTC; CDR3aa: CASSFGQASYNEQFF
j_gene: TRBJ2-1; abundance: -; v_gene: TRBV28; d_gene: -; CDR3nt: TGTGCCAGCAGTGAGGGGGGTGGCAACAATGAGCAGTTCTTC; CDR3aa: CASSEGGGNNEQFF
j_gene: TRBJ1-1; abundance: few; v_gene: TRBV5-1; d_gene: TRBD1; CDR3nt: TGCGCCAGCAGCTCCGTCCCGGGACAGGGGAACACTGAAGCTTTCTTT; CDR3aa: CASSSVPGQGNTEAFF
j_gene: TRBJ2-3; abundance: -; v_gene: TRBV13; d_gene: -; CDR3nt: TGTGCCAGCAGCCCCCCGACCCGGGCCGATACGCAGTATTTT; CDR3aa: CASSPPTRADTQYF
j_gene: TRBJ2-3; abundance: -; v_gene: TRBV2; d_gene: TRBD2; CDR3nt: TGTGCCAGCAGGGGAGGGGCCAAGGTGAGAGATACGCAGTATTTT; CDR3aa: CASRGGAKVRDTQYF
j_gene: TRBJ2-1; abundance: -; v_gene: TRBV11-3; d_gene: TRBD2; CDR3nt: TGTGCCAGCAGCTTAAATCCAGCGGGGCACAATGAGCAGTTCTTC; CDR3aa: CASSLNPAGHNEQFF